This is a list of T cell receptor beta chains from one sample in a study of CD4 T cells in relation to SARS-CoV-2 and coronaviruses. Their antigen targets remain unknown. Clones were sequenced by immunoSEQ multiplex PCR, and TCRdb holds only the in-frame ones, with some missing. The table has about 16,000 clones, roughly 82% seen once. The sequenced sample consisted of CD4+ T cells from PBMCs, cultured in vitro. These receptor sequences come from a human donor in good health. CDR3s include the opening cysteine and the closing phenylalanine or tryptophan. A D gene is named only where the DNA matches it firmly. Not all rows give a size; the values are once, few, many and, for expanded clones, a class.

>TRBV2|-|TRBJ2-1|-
CASSDPPRLARESNNEQFF
TGTGCCAGCAGTGATCCCCCTCGGCTAGCCCGTGAGAGTAACAATGAGCAGTTCTTC
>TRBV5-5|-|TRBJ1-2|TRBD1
CASSLASDRGLGYTF
TGTGCCAGCAGCTTGGCGTCCGACAGGGGTTTGGGCTACACCTTC
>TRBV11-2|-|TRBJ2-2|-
CASSFTGPPSTGELFF
TGTGCCAGCAGCTTTACCGGGCCCCCTAGTACCGGGGAGCTGTTTTTT
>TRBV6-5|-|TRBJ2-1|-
CASSYGRLAYNEQFF
TGTGCCAGCAGTTACGGACGGCTAGCTTACAATGAGCAGTTCTTC
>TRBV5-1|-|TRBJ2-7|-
CASASNGLGYEQYF
TGCGCCAGCGCCTCCAATGGACTCGGCTACGAGCAGTACTTC
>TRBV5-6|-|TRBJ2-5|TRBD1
CASSSGTAARETQYF
TGTGCCAGCAGCTCCGGGACAGCCGCAAGAGAGACCCAGTACTTC
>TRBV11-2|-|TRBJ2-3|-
CASSLDPLRHTQYF
TGTGCCAGCAGCTTAGACCCCCTGCGACATACGCAGTATTTT
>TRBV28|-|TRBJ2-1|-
CASTSGIPTYNEQFF
TGTGCCAGCACCTCGGGGATCCCCACCTACAATGAGCAGTTCTTC
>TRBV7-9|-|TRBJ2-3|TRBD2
CASSPERDRTDTQYF
TGTGCCAGCAGCCCAGAGCGGGACCGCACAGATACGCAGTATTTT
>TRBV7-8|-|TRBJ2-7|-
CASSPRPRWTAYEQYF
TGTGCCAGCAGCCCAAGACCCCGATGGACCGCCTACGAGCAGTACTTC
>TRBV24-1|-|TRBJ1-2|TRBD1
CATSDTTNDRAGGYTF
TGTGCCACCAGTGATACGACTAACGACAGGGCGGGCGGCTACACCTTC
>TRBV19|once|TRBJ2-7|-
CASSRDTTYEQYF
TGTGCCAGTAGTCGGGACACCACCTACGAGCAGTACTTC
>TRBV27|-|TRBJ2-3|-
CASSSPFSTQYF
TGTGCCAGCAGTTCCCCCTTCAGTACGCAGTATTTT
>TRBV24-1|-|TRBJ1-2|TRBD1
CATAGQGSGYTF
TGTGCCACCGCGGGACAGGGCTCTGGCTACACCTTC
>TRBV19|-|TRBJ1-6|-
CASSIDGIRNSPLHF
TGTGCCAGTAGTATAGATGGGATCCGAAATTCACCCCTCCACTTT
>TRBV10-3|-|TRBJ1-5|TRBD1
CAISPSAGGSNQPQHF
TGTGCCATCAGCCCGTCGGCAGGGGGTAGCAATCAGCCCCAGCATTTT
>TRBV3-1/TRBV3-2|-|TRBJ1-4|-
CASSNRARTPTNEKLFF
TGTGCCAGCAGCAACCGGGCGCGCACCCCAACTAATGAAAAACTGTTTTTT
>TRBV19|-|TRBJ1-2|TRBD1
CASSTNSGGPFYGYTF
TGTGCCAGTAGTACCAATTCAGGGGGCCCTTTCTATGGCTACACCTTC
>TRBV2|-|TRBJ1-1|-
CASSEAHWQGNTEAFF
TGTGCCAGCAGTGAAGCTCACTGGCAGGGGAACACTGAAGCTTTCTTT
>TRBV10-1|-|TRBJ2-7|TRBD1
CASSEPAGTGKYEQYF
TGCGCCAGCAGTGAGCCAGCCGGGACAGGAAAATACGAGCAGTACTTC
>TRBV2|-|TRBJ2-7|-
CASSDSLGEQYF
TGTGCCAGCAGTGACAGTCTGGGCGAGCAGTACTTC
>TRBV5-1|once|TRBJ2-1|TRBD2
CASSLVGRDYNEQFF
TGCGCCAGCAGCTTGGTCGGGAGGGATTACAATGAGCAGTTCTTC
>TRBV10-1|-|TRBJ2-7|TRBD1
CASSDPGTGVYEQYF
TGCGCCAGCAGTGACCCCGGGACAGGGGTGTACGAGCAGTACTTC
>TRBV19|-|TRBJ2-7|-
CASPPYRVHEQYF
TGTGCCAGTCCTCCGTACAGGGTCCACGAGCAGTACTTC
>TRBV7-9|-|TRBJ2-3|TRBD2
CASSDRDYLSTDTQYF
TGTGCCAGCAGCGACCGGGACTACCTGAGCACAGATACGCAGTATTTT
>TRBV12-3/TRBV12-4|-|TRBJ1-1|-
CASGYSNTEAFF
TGTGCCAGCGGCTACTCGAACACTGAAGCTTTCTTT
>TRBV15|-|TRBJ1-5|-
CATSGSRVGQPQHF
TGTGCCACCAGCGGTTCTCGGGTGGGTCAGCCCCAGCATTTT
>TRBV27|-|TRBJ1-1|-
CASSLGGLMNTEAFF
TGTGCCAGCAGTTTGGGGGGATTGATGAACACTGAAGCTTTCTTT
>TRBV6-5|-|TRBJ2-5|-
CASSYGHSIETQYF
TGTGCCAGCAGTTACGGACACTCGATAGAGACCCAGTACTTC
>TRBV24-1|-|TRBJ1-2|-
CATSTGPLGGYTF
TGTGCCACCTCTACAGGGCCCTTGGGAGGCTACACCTTC
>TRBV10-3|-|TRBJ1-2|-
CAISGTGDNYGYTF
TGTGCCATCAGCGGTACCGGAGATAACTATGGCTACACCTTC
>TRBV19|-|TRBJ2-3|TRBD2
CASSTNPPRAGVGGDTQYF
TGTGCCAGTAGTACCAATCCCCCCCGAGCGGGAGTTGGGGGAGATACGCAGTATTTT
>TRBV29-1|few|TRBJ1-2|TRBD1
CSAMTGDYGYTF
TGCAGCGCCATGACAGGGGACTATGGCTACACCTTC
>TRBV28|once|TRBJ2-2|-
CASSRLLEAGELFF
TGTGCCAGCAGCCGACTCCTAGAGGCCGGGGAGCTGTTTTTT
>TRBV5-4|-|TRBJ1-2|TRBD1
CASSLYGTGSSRYGYTF
TGTGCCAGCAGCTTATACGGGACAGGGTCGTCCCGCTATGGCTACACCTTC
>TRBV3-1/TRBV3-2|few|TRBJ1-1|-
CASSQEGLVLTNTEAFF
TGTGCCAGCAGCCAAGAGGGTTTGGTTTTAACGAACACTGAAGCTTTCTTT
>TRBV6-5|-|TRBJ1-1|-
CASSYSLNTEAFF
TGTGCCAGCAGTTACTCCTTGAACACTGAAGCTTTCTTT
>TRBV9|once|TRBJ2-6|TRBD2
CASSALLAGGPEGANVLTF
TGTGCCAGCAGCGCCTTACTAGCGGGAGGGCCGGAGGGGGCCAACGTCCTGACTTTC
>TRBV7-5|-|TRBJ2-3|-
CARSRLGQGWDTQYF
TGTGCCAGAAGCCGCTTAGGGCAGGGATGGGATACGCAGTATTTT
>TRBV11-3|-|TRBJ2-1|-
CASSLGAGDLVNEQFF
TGTGCCAGCAGCTTAGGCGCAGGGGATTTAGTCAATGAGCAGTTCTTC
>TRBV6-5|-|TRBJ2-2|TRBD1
CASSRDRDTGELFF
TGTGCCAGCAGCCGGGACAGGGACACCGGGGAGCTGTTTTTT
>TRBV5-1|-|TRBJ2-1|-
CASSTGTSSYNEQFF
TGCGCCAGCAGCACCGGGACCAGTTCCTACAATGAGCAGTTCTTC
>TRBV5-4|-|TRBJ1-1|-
CASSRVGRSNTEAFF
TGTGCCAGCAGTAGGGTTGGCAGGTCGAACACTGAAGCTTTCTTT
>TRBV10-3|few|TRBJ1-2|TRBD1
CAIRDRSDYGYTF
TGTGCCATTAGGGACAGGAGTGACTATGGCTACACCTTC
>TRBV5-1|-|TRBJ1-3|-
CASSNQGFGGNTIYF
TGCGCCAGCAGCAACCAAGGGTTTGGAGGAAACACCATATATTTT
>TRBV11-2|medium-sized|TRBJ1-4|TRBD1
CASSPGQGFEKLFF
TGTGCCAGCAGCCCAGGACAGGGATTTGAAAAACTGTTTTTT
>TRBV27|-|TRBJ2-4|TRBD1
CASSRQGIAKNIQYF
TGTGCCAGCAGCCGACAGGGGATAGCCAAAAACATTCAGTACTTC
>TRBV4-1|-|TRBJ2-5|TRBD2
CASSPLTSGRIQETQYF
TGCGCCAGCAGCCCATTGACTAGCGGGAGAATCCAAGAGACCCAGTACTTC
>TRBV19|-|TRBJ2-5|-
CASSGSQGRQETQYF
TGTGCCAGTAGTGGGTCACAGGGCAGGCAAGAGACCCAGTACTTC
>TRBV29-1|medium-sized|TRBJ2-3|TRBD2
CSAGTSSADTQYF
TGCAGCGCTGGGACTAGCTCGGCAGATACGCAGTATTTT
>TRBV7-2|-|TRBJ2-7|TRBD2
CASSLASGFQPYEQYF
TGTGCCAGCAGCTTAGCTAGCGGGTTTCAGCCCTACGAGCAGTACTTC
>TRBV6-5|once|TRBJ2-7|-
CASSYSRDGSYEQYF
TGTGCCAGCAGTTACTCGAGGGACGGCTCCTACGAGCAGTACTTC